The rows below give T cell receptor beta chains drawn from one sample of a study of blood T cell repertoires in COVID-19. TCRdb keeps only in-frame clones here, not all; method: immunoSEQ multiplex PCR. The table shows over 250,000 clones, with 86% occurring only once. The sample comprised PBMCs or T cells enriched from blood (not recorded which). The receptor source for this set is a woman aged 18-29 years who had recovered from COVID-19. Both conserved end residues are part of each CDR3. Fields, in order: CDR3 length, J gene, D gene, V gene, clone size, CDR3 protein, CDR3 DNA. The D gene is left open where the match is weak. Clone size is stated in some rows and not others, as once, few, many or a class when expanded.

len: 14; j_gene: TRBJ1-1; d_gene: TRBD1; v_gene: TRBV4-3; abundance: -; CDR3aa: CASSQDFGTGEAFF; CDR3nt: TGCGCCAGCAGCCAAGACTTCGGGACAGGGGAAGCTTTCTTT
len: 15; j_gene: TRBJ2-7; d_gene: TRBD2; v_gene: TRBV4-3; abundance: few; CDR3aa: CASSREASGGYEQYF; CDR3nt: TGCGCCAGCAGCCGAGAGGCTAGCGGGGGCTACGAGCAGTACTTC
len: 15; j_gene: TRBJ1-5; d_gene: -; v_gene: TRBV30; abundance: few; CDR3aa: CAWRSTGSGNQPQHF; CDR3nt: TGTGCCTGGAGATCCACGGGGAGTGGCAATCAGCCCCAGCATTTT
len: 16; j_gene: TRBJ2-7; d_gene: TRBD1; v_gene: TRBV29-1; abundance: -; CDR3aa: CSASRWEVTGAYEQYF; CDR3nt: TGCAGCGCCTCTCGGTGGGAGGTGACAGGGGCTTACGAGCAGTACTTC
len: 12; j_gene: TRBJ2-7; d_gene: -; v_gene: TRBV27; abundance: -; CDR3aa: CASGTSPHEQYF; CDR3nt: TGTGCCAGCGGAACTAGCCCCCACGAGCAGTACTTC
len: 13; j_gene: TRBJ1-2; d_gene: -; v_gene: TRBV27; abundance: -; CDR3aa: CASSLMAGKGYTF; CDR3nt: TGTGCCAGCAGTTTAATGGCAGGGAAGGGCTACACCTTC
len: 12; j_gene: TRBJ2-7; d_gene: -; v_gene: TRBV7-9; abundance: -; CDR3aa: CASSSRLYEQYF; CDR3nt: TGTGCCAGCAGCTCCAGACTCTACGAGCAGTACTTC
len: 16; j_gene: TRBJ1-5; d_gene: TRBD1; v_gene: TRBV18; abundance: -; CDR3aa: CASSPRQGKNNQPQHF; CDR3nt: TGTGCCAGCTCACCACGACAGGGGAAGAACAATCAGCCCCAGCATTTT
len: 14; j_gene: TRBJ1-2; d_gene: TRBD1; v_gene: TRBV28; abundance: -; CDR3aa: CASRVTGAYYGYTF; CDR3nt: TGTGCCAGCAGGGTGACAGGGGCCTACTATGGCTACACCTTC
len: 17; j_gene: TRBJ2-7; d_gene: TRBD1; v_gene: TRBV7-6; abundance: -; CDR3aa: CASSLAGPGTGAYEQYF; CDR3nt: TGTGCCAGCAGCTTAGCGGGGCCTGGGACAGGGGCCTACGAGCAGTACTTC
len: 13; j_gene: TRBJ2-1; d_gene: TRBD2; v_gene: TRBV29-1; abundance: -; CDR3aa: CSSGGAYFNEQFF; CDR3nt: TGCAGTAGCGGGGGGGCCTACTTTAATGAGCAGTTCTTC
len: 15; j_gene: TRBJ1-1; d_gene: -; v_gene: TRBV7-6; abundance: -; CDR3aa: CASSISAGSNTEAFF; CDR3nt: TGTGCCAGCAGCATTTCCGCAGGGTCCAACACTGAAGCTTTCTTT
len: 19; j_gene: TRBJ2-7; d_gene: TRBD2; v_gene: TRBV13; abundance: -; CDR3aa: CASSLGTVGTSGRYYEQYF; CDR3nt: TGTGCCAGCAGCTTAGGGACTGTGGGGACTAGCGGGAGGTACTACGAGCAGTACTTC
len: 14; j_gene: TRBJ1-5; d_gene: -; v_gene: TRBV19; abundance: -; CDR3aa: CASRLLDRDQPQHF; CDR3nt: TGTGCCAGTCGCCTCCTAGACAGAGATCAGCCCCAGCATTTT
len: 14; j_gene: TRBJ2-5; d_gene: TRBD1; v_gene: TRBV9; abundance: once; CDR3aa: CASSKDRAFETQYF; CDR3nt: TGTGCCAGCAGCAAGGACAGGGCCTTTGAGACCCAGTACTTC
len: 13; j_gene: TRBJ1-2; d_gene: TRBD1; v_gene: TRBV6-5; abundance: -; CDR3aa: CASRVDRDYGYTF; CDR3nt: TGTGCCAGCAGAGTAGACAGGGACTATGGCTACACCTTC
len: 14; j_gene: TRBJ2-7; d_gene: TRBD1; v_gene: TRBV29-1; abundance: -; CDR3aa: CSVMGRGQGYEQYF; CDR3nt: TGCAGCGTGATGGGGAGGGGACAGGGATATGAGCAGTACTTC
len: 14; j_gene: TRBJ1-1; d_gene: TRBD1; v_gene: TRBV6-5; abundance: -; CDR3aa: CASSGLQGATEAFF; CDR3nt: TGTGCCAGCAGCGGATTACAGGGGGCCACTGAAGCTTTCTTT
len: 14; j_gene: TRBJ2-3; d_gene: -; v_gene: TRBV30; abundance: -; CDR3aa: CAFYRQTPTDTQYF; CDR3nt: TGTGCCTTCTATCGCCAGACTCCCACAGATACGCAGTATTTT
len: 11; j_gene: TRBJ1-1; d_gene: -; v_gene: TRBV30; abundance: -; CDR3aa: CAWGGNPEAFF; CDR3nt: TGTGCCTGGGGGGGCAATCCTGAAGCTTTCTTT
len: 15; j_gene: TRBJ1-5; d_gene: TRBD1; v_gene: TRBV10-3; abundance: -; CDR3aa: CASQPRGQGNQPQHF; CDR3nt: TGTGCCTCGCAACCCAGGGGGCAGGGCAATCAGCCCCAGCATTTT
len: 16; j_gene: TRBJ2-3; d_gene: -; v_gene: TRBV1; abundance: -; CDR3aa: CTSSQAIGLITDTQYF; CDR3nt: TGCACCAGCAGCCAAGCGATCGGACTTATCACAGATACGCAGTATTTT
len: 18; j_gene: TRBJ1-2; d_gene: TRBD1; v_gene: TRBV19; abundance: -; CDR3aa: CASIVSGTAGRANYGYTF; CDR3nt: TGTGCCAGTATCGTATCCGGGACAGCCGGTCGAGCTAACTATGGCTACACCTTC
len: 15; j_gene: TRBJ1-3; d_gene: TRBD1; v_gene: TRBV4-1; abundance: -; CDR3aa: CASSHGQGFRNTIYF; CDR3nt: TGCGCCAGCAGCCATGGACAGGGGTTCAGAAACACCATATATTTT
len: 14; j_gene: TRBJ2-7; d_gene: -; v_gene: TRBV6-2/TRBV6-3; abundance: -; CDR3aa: CASSYSVYSYEQYF; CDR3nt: TGTGCCAGCAGTTACTCTGTCTACTCCTACGAGCAGTACTTC
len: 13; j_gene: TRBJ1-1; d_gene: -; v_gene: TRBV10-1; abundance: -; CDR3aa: CASSEFLGTEAFF; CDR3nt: TGCGCCAGCAGTGAGTTCCTCGGGACTGAAGCTTTCTTT
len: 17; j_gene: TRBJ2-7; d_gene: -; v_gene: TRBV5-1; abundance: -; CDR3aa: CASSLLPPGALTYEQYF; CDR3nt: TGCGCCAGCAGCTTGCTGCCCCCAGGCGCCCTCACCTACGAGCAGTACTTC
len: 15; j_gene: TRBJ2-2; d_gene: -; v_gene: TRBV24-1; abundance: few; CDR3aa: CATSEGEINTGELFF; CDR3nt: TGTGCCACCAGCGAAGGAGAGATAAACACCGGGGAGCTGTTTTTT
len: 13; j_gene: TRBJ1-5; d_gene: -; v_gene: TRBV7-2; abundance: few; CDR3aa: CASTRDSNQPQHF; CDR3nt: TGTGCCAGCACGAGGGATAGCAATCAGCCCCAGCATTTT